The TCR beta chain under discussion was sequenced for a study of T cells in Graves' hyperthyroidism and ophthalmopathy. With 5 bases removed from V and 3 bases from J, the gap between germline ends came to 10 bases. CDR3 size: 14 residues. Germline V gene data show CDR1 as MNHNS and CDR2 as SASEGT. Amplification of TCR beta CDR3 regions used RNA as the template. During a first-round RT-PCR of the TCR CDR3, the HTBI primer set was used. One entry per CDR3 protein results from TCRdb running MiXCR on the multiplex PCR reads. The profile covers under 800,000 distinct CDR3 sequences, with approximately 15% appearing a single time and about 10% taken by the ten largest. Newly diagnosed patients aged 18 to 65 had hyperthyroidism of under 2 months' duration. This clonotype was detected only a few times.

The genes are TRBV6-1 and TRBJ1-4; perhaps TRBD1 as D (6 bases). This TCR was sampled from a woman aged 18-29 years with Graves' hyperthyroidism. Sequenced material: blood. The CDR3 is CASSPDSSNEKLFF. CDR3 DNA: TGTGCCAGCAGTCCGGACAGTTCTAATGAAAAACTGTTTTTT.